This T cell receptor (beta chain) was captured by sequencing in a study of blood T cell repertoires in COVID-19. Study as a whole: Samples of COVID-19 (acute and convalescent) were obtained from the United States, Italy and Spain. PBMCs, B-cell-depleted T cells, or T cells were the source of the cDNA or gDNA that made up the material.

Trimming took 9 bases from V and 8 from J; bases not matched to a gene: 7. The germline CDR1 and CDR2 sequences are MDHEN and SYDVKM. This CDR3 is 11 amino acids long. Study processing details: Amplification of reference gene primers was used by the study to estimate nucleated cell counts. Sequenced by immunoSEQ multiplex PCR; TCRdb stores in-frame clones only, minus some. That table supplies the V and J calls and clone size; D and trimming were determined from the DNA. Found here are about 61,000 clones, about 90% of them singletons; the top ten hold around a fifth. Sequencing was carried out using peripheral blood. The chain employs TRBV28 and TRBJ2-7; the match to TRBD2 covers 7 bases. This TCR was sampled from a woman aged 50 to 60 with active or convalescent COVID-19. The CDR3 DNA follows: TGTGCCAGTGGGGGGGAGGTCCAGCAGTACTTC. This translates into CASGGEVQQYF.